Presented here are 23 T cell receptor beta chains from one specimen sequenced in a study of cytomegalovirus exposure and HLA in healthy donors. The PCR employed 60 Vbeta primers together with 13 Jbeta primers. Only in-frame clones appear in the TCRdb table, and some are missing; sequencing was by immunoSEQ multiplex PCR. The sample contains 170,000 or so clones, just over 75% of which appear only once. The sample was PBMCs. These receptors were collected from a woman aged 55 to 70 in good health and CMV-seropositive.

This clone was counted a few times. This chain connects TRBV9 to TRBJ2-7; D may be TRBD2 (5 bases). This CDR3 has 17 amino acids. CDR1 and CDR2 (germline): SGDLS, YYNGEE. Trimming cost V 3 bases and J 0 bases, with 19 bases left between them. CDR3 DNA: TGTGCCAGCAGCGCCGCCCCGGGGAGCGGCAACTCCTACGAGCAGTACTTC. Amino acids: CASSAAPGSGNSYEQYF.

V usage is TRBV6-6 and J usage is TRBJ1-2, with a possible D match to TRBD1 (5 bases). V lost 4 bases and J 6 bases, leaving 15 bases between the germline ends. The CDR3 runs 14 residues. Germline V gene sequence: CDR1 MNHNY, CDR2 SVGAGI (reference sequence). CDR3 coding DNA: TGTGCCAGCAGTTCAGAGACAGTATTTGATGGCTACACCTTC. Amino acids: CASSSETVFDGYTF.

There are a few counts of this clone. CDR3 DNA sequence: TGCGCCAGCAGATCTATCCCCGGACAGGGGTACAATGAGCAGTTCTTC. Translation gives CASRSIPGQGYNEQFF. The chain couples TRBV5-1 to TRBJ2-1; TRBD1 aligns across 9 bases. Trimming cost V 5 bases and J 4 bases; bases outside gene matches: 10. Germline V gene sequence: CDR1 SGHRS, CDR2 YFSETQ. CDR3 length equals 16 residues.

The rearrangement links TRBV15 to TRBJ2-2; a weak D match, TRBD1 (5 bases). CDR1 and CDR2 (germline): LNHNV, YYDKDF (reference sequence). Trimming took off 3 bases at V and 6 bases at J, with 8 bases between the two ends. This CDR3 contains 13 residues. CDR3 loop: CATSRRQPGELFF. The CDR3 DNA reads TGTGCCACCAGCAGGCGACAGCCCGGGGAGCTGTTTTTT.

This rearrangement joins TRBV6-5 to TRBJ2-7, with D unclear. CDR1 MNHEY and CDR2 SVGAGI come from the germline V gene. The CDR3 extends over 16 amino acids. Trimming pared 0 bases from V and 1 base from J, leaving 13 bases between. CDR3 sequence: CASSYSSSRFSYEQYF. Written as DNA, the CDR3 is TGTGCCAGCAGTTACTCGAGTTCGAGGTTTTCCTACGAGCAGTACTTC.

The genes are TRBV6-1 and TRBJ2-7, with TRBD2 matching 9 bases. CDR1 is MNHNS, CDR2 SASEGT, per germline. V was pared by 0 bases and J by 7 bases, with 4 bases of the junction left unmatched. The CDR3 extends over 14 amino acids. CDR3 sequence reads: CASSEASSGKEQYF. DNA for the CDR3: TGTGCCAGCAGTGAAGCGTCTAGCGGGAAGGAGCAGTACTTC.

The CDR3 loop reads CASRYSGRGTGELFF. The CDR3 nucleotides are TGTGCCAGTAGATATAGCGGGAGAGGAACCGGGGAGCTGTTTTTT. The V call is TRBV19, the J call TRBJ2-2; 9 bases are shared with TRBD2. CDR3 length: 15 amino acids. The ends lost 6 bases at V and 5 bases at J; junction bases unmatched: 7. CDR1 is LNHDA, CDR2 SQIVND, per germline (reference sequence).

CDR3 region: CASSYRRERVTQYF. Written as DNA, the CDR3 is TGTGCCAGCAGTTACCGGCGGGAGAGGGTTACGCAGTATTTT. This sequence joins TRBV6-6 and TRBJ2-3, with 7 bases aligning to TRBD2. Germline V CDR1 and CDR2: MNHNY, SVGAGI (reference sequence). The CDR3 sequence is 14 residues long. Germline trimming cut 2 bases from V and 8 bases from J; bases unmatched to any gene: 7.

This sequence joins TRBV6-5 and TRBJ1-1, with no clear D. The CDR3 spans 11 residues. V was shortened by 3 bases and J by 10 bases, with 9 bases between the two germline ends. Germline CDR1 reads MNHEY; CDR2 reads SVGAGI. CDR3 in amino acids: CASSYGHLAFF. The DNA for the CDR3 is TGTGCCAGCAGTTATGGTCACTTAGCTTTCTTT.

The chain combines TRBV2 with TRBJ2-2; D is unresolved. V was pared by 6 bases and J by 3 bases, with 5 bases between. The CDR3 runs to 12 residues. Germline V gene data show CDR1 as SNHLY and CDR2 as FYNNEI. In DNA form, the CDR3 reads TGTGCCAGCAGCGGGTACACCGGGGAGCTGTTTTTT. Translating it yields CASSGYTGELFF.

The V gene is TRBV7-2, the J gene TRBJ1-5; a weak D match, TRBD1 (6 bases). The germline V and J ends were trimmed by 3 bases and 3 bases, with 9 bases remaining between them. Germline V CDR1 and CDR2: SGHTA, FQGNSA. This CDR3 spans 14 amino acids. The CDR3 sequence: CASSFDRHNQPQHF. The DNA of the CDR3 is TGTGCCAGCAGCTTCGACAGGCACAATCAGCCCCAGCATTTT.

The chain links TRBV30 to TRBJ2-5; the D gene is possibly TRBD1 (5 bases). The germline V gene encodes CDR1 GTSNPN and CDR2 SVGIG (reference sequence). V was clipped by 3 bases and J by 5 bases, with 16 bases between them. The CDR3 is 14 residues long. CDR3 amino acids: CAWSVKTVMETQYF. In DNA, the CDR3 is TGTGCCTGGAGCGTAAAGACAGTGATGGAGACCCAGTACTTC.

The V call is TRBV2, the J call TRBJ1-4; no definite D call. V gave up 4 bases and J gave up 11 bases, with 14 bases separating them. The length of the CDR3 is 13 residues. Germline V gene lookup returns CDR1 SNHLY and CDR2 FYNNEI. The CDR3 coding sequence is TGTGCCAGCAGTGGGGCAGGACGGGAGAAACTGTTTTTT. This translates into CASSGAGREKLFF.

The chain couples TRBV10-3 to TRBJ1-4, with 7 bases that match TRBD1. Germline V gene sequence: CDR1 ENHRY, CDR2 SYGVKD. This CDR3 comprises 19 residues. J gave up 5 bases and V 3 bases, and 18 bases lay outside the gene matches. In nucleotides, the CDR3 is TGTGCCATCAGTGATTCGGGCCTGAAAAAGAGACAGGGCAATGAAAAACTGTTTTTT. Translated: CAISDSGLKKRQGNEKLFF.

The chain's CDR3 is CASSLRRLNQPQHF. The CDR3 DNA is TGTGCCAGCAGTTTGCGGCGTTTGAATCAGCCCCAGCATTTT. The V call is TRBV28, the J call TRBJ1-5; D call uncertain. The CDR3 contains 14 residues. V was clipped by 3 bases and J by 4 bases, with 10 bases between them. CDR1 is MDHEN, CDR2 SYDVKM, per germline.

The CDR3 loop is CASRQGRVETQYF. The CDR3 DNA follows: TGTGCCAGCAGGCAGGGGAGGGTGGAGACCCAGTACTTC. The chain carries TRBV28 and TRBJ2-5, with TRBD2 as a possible D gene (7 bases). Germline CDR1 MDHEN, CDR2 SYDVKM. The CDR3 has 13 residues. Trimming cost V 6 bases and J 5 bases, with 13 bases left between them.

The chain joins TRBV6-6 to TRBJ1-2; 9 nucleotides match TRBD1. The CDR3 is 14 residues long. Germline CDR1 and CDR2: MNHNY and SVGAGI (reference sequence). V gave up 6 bases and J gave up 2 bases; unmatched junction bases: 4. This CDR3 is CASSGQGRNYGYTF. CDR3 DNA: TGTGCCAGCAGCGGACAGGGGAGGAACTATGGCTACACCTTC.

The rearrangement uses TRBV28 and TRBJ1-1, with 7 bases aligning to TRBD1. In germline, CDR1 is MDHEN, CDR2 SYDVKM. The CDR3 totals 14 residues. The trim removed 6 bases at V and 2 bases at J, leaving 6 bases unmatched. CDR3 in amino acids: CASRSTGENTEAFF. The CDR3, as DNA: TGTGCCAGCAGATCAACAGGGGAAAACACTGAAGCTTTCTTT.

The gene calls are TRBV6-6 and TRBJ2-7; 9 bases align to TRBD1. Germline V CDR1 and CDR2: MNHNY, SVGAGI (reference sequence). Trimming took 8 bases from V and 6 from J; bases not matched to a gene: 5. This CDR3 has 12 residues. CDR3 sequence reads: CASRQGESEQYF. The CDR3, as DNA: TGTGCCAGCCGACAGGGGGAAAGCGAGCAGTACTTC.

This chain uses TRBV2 with TRBJ1-1; D possibly corresponds to TRBD1 (5 bases). V lost 7 bases to trimming and J lost 11 bases, with 17 bases between them. The CDR3 consists of 12 residues. Per germline, CDR1 SNHLY and CDR2 FYNNEI. CDR3 bases: TGTGCCAGCATTAAGGGGTTAAAGGATGCTTTCTTT. It specifies CASIKGLKDAFF.

This chain joins TRBV5-1 and TRBJ1-1; 7 bases match TRBD1. This CDR3 spans 14 amino acids. Looked up from germline, CDR1 is SGHRS and CDR2 is YFSETQ. Germline trimming cut 4 bases from V and 11 bases from J; bases unmatched to any gene: 14. CDR3 bases: TGCGCCAGCAGCCAAGAACCTCAGACAGGGCAGGCTTTCTTT. It translates to CASSQEPQTGQAFF.

The chain uses TRBV30 and TRBJ2-7, with D unresolved. Germline V gives CDR1 GTSNPN, CDR2 SVGIG (reference sequence). Trimming stripped 0 bases from V and 6 bases from J, with 15 bases between. The CDR3 runs to 14 residues. The CDR3 sequence is CAWSVSFQTGEQYF. In DNA form, the CDR3 reads TGTGCCTGGAGTGTATCTTTTCAAACCGGCGAGCAGTACTTC.

The rearrangement links TRBV28 to TRBJ2-1; 10 nucleotides agree with TRBD2. V was pared by 7 bases and J by 2 bases, with 8 bases of the junction left unmatched. Germline CDR1 reads MDHEN; CDR2 reads SYDVKM. The CDR3 length is 16 residues. CDR3 residues: CASIPSGRATYNEQFF. The DNA for the CDR3 is TGTGCCAGCATCCCAAGCGGGAGGGCAACCTACAATGAGCAGTTCTTC. Drawing the rest from reference TRBV28 and TRBJ2-1, the complete variable domain is DVKVTQSSRYLVKRTGEKVFLECVQDMDHENMFWYRQDPGLGLRLIYFSYDVKMKEKGDIPEGYSVSREKKERFSLILESASTNQTSMYLCASIPSGRATYNEQFFGPGTRLTVL.